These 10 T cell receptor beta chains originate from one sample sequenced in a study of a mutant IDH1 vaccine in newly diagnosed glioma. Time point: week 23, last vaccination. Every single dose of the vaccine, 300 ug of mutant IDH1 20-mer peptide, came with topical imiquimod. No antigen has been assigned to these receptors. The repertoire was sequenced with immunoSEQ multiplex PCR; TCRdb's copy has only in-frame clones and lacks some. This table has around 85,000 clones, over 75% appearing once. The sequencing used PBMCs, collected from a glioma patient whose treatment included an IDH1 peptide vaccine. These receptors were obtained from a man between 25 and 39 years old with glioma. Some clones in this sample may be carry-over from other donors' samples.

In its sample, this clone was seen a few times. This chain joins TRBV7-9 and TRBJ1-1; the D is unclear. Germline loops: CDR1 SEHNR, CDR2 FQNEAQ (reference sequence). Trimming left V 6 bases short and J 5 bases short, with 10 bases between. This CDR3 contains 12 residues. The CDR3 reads CASRDGGTEAFF. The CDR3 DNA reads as TGTGCCAGCAGGGACGGCGGAACTGAAGCTTTCTTT.

The CDR3 reads CASSYQRGTEAFF. In nucleotides, the CDR3 is TGTGCCAGCAGTTACCAGAGGGGCACTGAAGCTTTCTTT. This chain links TRBV6-5 with TRBJ1-1; possibly TRBD1 for D (5 bases). Germline CDR1 and CDR2: MNHEY and SVGAGI. This CDR3 region has 13 residues. The V gene lost 2 bases and the J gene lost 4 bases, with 8 bases spanning the gap.

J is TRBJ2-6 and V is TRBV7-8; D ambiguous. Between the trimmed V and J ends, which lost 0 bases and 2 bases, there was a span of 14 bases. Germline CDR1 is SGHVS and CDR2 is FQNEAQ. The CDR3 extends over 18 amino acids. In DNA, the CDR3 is TGTGCCAGCAGCTTAGCGCTAAAACTCGAAACTGGGGCCAACGTCCTGACTTTC. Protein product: CASSLALKLETGANVLTF.

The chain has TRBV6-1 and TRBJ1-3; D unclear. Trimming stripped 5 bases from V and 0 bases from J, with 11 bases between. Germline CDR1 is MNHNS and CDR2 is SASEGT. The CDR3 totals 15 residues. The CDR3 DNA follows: TGTGCCAGCAGTCCCTTTCAACGCTCTGGAAACACCATATATTTT. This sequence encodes CASSPFQRSGNTIYF.

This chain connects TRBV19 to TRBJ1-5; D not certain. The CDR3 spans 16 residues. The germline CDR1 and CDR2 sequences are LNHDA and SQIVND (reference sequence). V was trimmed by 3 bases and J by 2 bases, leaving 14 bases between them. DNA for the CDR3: TGTGCCAGTAGTATTACGGCAGGCGGAGGCAATCAGCCCCAGCATTTT. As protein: CASSITAGGGNQPQHF.

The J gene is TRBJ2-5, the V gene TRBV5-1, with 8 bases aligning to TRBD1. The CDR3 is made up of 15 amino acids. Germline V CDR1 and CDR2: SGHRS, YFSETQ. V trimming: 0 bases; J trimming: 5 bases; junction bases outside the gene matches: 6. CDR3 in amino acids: CASSLGAGGSETQYF. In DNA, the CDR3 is TGCGCCAGCAGCTTGGGTGCAGGGGGCTCTGAGACCCAGTACTTC.

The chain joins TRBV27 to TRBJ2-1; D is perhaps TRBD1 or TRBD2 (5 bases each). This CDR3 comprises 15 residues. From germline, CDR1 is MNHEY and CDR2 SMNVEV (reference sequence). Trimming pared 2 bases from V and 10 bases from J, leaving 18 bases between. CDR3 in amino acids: CASSLVGTQPAEQFF. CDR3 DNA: TGTGCCAGCAGTTTAGTGGGGACCCAACCCGCGGAGCAGTTCTTC.

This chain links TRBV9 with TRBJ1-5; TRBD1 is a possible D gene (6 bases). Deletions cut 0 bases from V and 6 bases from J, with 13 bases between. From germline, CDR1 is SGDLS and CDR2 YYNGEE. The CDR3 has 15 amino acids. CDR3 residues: CASSVVGGPSQPQHF. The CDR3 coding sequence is TGTGCCAGCAGCGTAGTGGGGGGCCCCAGTCAGCCCCAGCATTTT.

CDR3 sequence reads: CASSLAPEITDTQYF. For the CDR3, the DNA is TGCGCCAGCAGCTTGGCCCCGGAAATCACAGATACGCAGTATTTT. V is TRBV5-1 and J is TRBJ2-3; D call uncertain. The CDR3 sequence is 15 residues long. V was shortened by 0 bases and J by 2 bases, with 10 bases between the two germline ends. Germline V CDR1 and CDR2: SGHRS, YFSETQ.

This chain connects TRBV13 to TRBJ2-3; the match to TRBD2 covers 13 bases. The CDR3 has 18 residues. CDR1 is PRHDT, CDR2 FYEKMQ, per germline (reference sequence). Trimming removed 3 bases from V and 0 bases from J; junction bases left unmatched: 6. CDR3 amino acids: CASSFTSGGAGSTDTQYF. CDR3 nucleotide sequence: TGTGCCAGCAGCTTCACTAGCGGGGGGGCCGGGAGCACAGATACGCAGTATTTT.